Below, 27 T cell receptor beta chains from the same sample are listed, as sequenced in a study of OX40 agonist ivuxolimab in advanced cancers. Repertoires were generated with immunoSEQ multiplex PCR, while TCRdb's copy carries only in-frame clones and drops some. Here the sample spans under 150,000 clones, over 75% being singletons. The source material was CD4+ or CD8+ T cells sorted from blood, sampled in a trial of the OX40 agonist ivuxolimab. The receptors were sampled from an adult with an advanced solid tumor such as melanoma, head and neck, liver or kidney cancer.

This sequence joins TRBV19 and TRBJ1-5, with D perhaps matching TRBD1 (5 bases). In germline, CDR1 is LNHDA, CDR2 SQIVND (reference sequence). V shed 4 bases and J shed 9 bases, with 13 bases lying between them. This CDR3 contains 13 residues. This CDR3 is CASSRGAAGPQHF. The CDR3 coding sequence is TGTGCCAGTAGTAGAGGGGCGGCAGGGCCCCAGCATTTT.

J is TRBJ1-5 and V is TRBV19; 10 nucleotides line up with TRBD1. The germline V gene encodes CDR1 LNHDA and CDR2 SQIVND (reference sequence). The CDR3 consists of 15 residues. Losses at the gene ends were 8 bases for V and 2 bases for J; bases not matched to a gene: 6. The chain's CDR3 is CASLSGTGGNQPQHF. The DNA of the CDR3 is TGTGCCAGTCTATCCGGGACAGGGGGCAATCAGCCCCAGCATTTT.

The genes are TRBV7-2 and TRBJ2-7; 9 bases are shared with TRBD1. Germline CDR1 reads SGHTA; CDR2 reads FQGNSA. The CDR3 runs 13 residues. V dropped 5 bases and J dropped 5; count of bases not matched to a gene: 4. CDR3 region: CASSGRQGDEQYF. For the CDR3, the DNA is TGTGCCAGCAGCGGCCGACAGGGGGACGAGCAGTACTTC.

J is TRBJ2-3 and V is TRBV28, with 8 positions matching TRBD1. The CDR3 sequence is 16 residues long. J lost 1 base, V lost 6 bases, and 9 bases had no gene match. Germline V gene data show CDR1 as MDHEN and CDR2 as SYDVKM. Written as DNA, the CDR3 is TGTGCCAGCAGACAGGGGGGCGGTAGTGGCACAGATACGCAGTATTTT. It specifies CASRQGGGSGTDTQYF.

The genes are TRBV7-9 and TRBJ2-2, with D maybe TRBD1 (7 bases). Trimming took 8 bases from V and 3 from J, leaving 10 bases between them. Per the germline V gene, CDR1 is SEHNR and CDR2 is FQNEAQ (reference sequence). The CDR3 contains 13 residues. The CDR3 spells CASGGGYTGELFF. CDR3 in DNA: TGTGCCAGCGGAGGGGGCTACACCGGGGAGCTGTTTTTT. Based on the CDR3 plus reference TRBV7-9 and TRBJ2-2, the full variable domain is DTGVSQNPRHKITKRGQNVTFRCDPISEHNRLYWYRQTLGQGPEFLTYFQNEAQLEKSRLLSDRFSAERPKGSFSTLEIQRTEQGDSAMYLCASGGGYTGELFFGEGSRLTVL.

This sequence joins TRBV5-6 and TRBJ2-7; D unresolved. CDR1 and CDR2 from the germline V gene are SGHDT and YYEEEE. The CDR3 totals 15 residues. Trimming pared 0 bases from V and 0 bases from J, leaving 10 bases between. CDR3 sequence reads: CASSLGQRSSYEQYF. DNA for the CDR3: TGTGCCAGCAGCTTGGGGCAGCGCAGCTCCTACGAGCAGTACTTC.

The V call is TRBV28, the J call TRBJ1-2, with D perhaps matching TRBD1 (6 bases). There are 14 residues in the CDR3. V dropped 5 bases and J dropped 2 bases, with 12 bases sitting between them. The V gene's germline CDR1 is MDHEN and CDR2 SYDVKM. CDR3 loop: CASSLDRQNYGYTF. CDR3 coding DNA: TGTGCCAGCAGTCTGGACAGACAAAACTATGGCTACACCTTC.

This chain links TRBV28 with TRBJ1-5; D is undetermined. The CDR3 loop spans 13 amino acids. Trimming took off 7 bases at V and 0 bases at J, with 7 bases between the two ends. CDR1 is MDHEN and CDR2 is SYDVKM in the germline V gene. The CDR3 region is CASIDYSNQPQHF. CDR3 nucleotides: TGTGCCAGCATAGACTATAGCAATCAGCCCCAGCATTTT.

The rearrangement uses TRBV7-9 and TRBJ2-2; no firm D call. This CDR3 comprises 14 residues. The germline gives CDR1 SEHNR, CDR2 FQNEAQ (reference sequence). Trimming shortened V by 5 bases and J by 6 bases, and 13 bases separated the two germline ends. The CDR3 loop reads CASSAAVAAGELFF. The CDR3 nucleotides are TGTGCCAGCAGCGCGGCGGTCGCAGCCGGGGAGCTGTTTTTT.

The genes are TRBV4-2 and TRBJ1-5, with a tentative D call TRBD1 (5 bases). This CDR3 comprises 16 residues. Looked up from germline, CDR1 is LGHNA and CDR2 is YNFKEQ. The V and J ends lost 0 bases and 5 bases respectively, with 14 bases between them. CDR3 bases: TGTGCCAGCAGCCAAGATGGGCAGGGTGAGTATCAGCCCCAGCATTTT. Its protein is CASSQDGQGEYQPQHF.

This chain joins TRBV9 and TRBJ1-3; the D is unclear. Germline CDR1 and CDR2: SGDLS and YYNGEE. The CDR3 length is 14 residues. Between the trimmed V and J ends, which lost 4 bases and 6 bases, there was a span of 14 bases. The CDR3 DNA is TGTGCCAGCAGCCCCCCCCAGGAGGAAAACACCATATATTTT. Residues: CASSPPQEENTIYF.

The chain is built from TRBV7-9 and TRBJ1-1; 8 bases map to TRBD1. The CDR3 spans 15 residues. V lost 0 bases and J lost 0; bases outside the gene matches: 0. CDR1 SEHNR and CDR2 FQNEAQ come from the germline V gene (reference sequence). CDR3 sequence (DNA): TGTGCCAGCAGCTTAGCGACAGGGGTGAACACTGAAGCTTTCTTT. Encoded protein: CASSLATGVNTEAFF.

The chain is built from TRBV4-1 and TRBJ2-1, with D uncertain. Germline V gives CDR1 MGHRA, CDR2 YSYEKL. The CDR3 has 16 amino acids. V shed 0 bases and J shed 8 bases, with 17 bases lying between them. CDR3 in DNA: TGCGCCAGCAGCCAAGATTTGGCCATTCGACGAGATGAGCAGTTCTTC. The encoded protein is CASSQDLAIRRDEQFF.

V usage is TRBV4-1 and J usage is TRBJ1-2; unclear D gene. Trimming pared 1 base from V and 0 bases from J, leaving 9 bases between. Germline V gene sequence: CDR1 MGHRA, CDR2 YSYEKL. The CDR3 consists of 15 residues. The CDR3, as DNA: TGCGCCAGCAGCCAAGGAGGTTTAGCTAACTATGGCTACACCTTC. Its protein product is CASSQGGLANYGYTF.

V gene TRBV6-1 combines with J gene TRBJ2-3; D perhaps matches TRBD2 (6 bases). CDR1 and CDR2 from the germline V gene are MNHNS and SASEGT. V lost 1 base and J 0 bases, leaving 8 bases between the germline ends. This CDR3 spans 15 amino acids. This CDR3 is CASSEGGASTDTQYF. In DNA, the CDR3 is TGTGCCAGCAGTGAAGGCGGGGCTAGCACAGATACGCAGTATTTT.

V usage is TRBV28 and J usage is TRBJ2-2; D could derive from TRBD1 or TRBD2 (5 bases each). V dropped 7 bases and J dropped 5 bases, with 14 bases sitting between them. Germline CDR1 is MDHEN and CDR2 is SYDVKM. The CDR3 length is 14 residues. The CDR3 here is CASTPGTRTGELFF. The CDR3 bases are TGTGCCAGCACCCCCGGGACCAGGACCGGGGAGCTGTTTTTT.

The chain joins TRBV4-1 to TRBJ1-1, with TRBD1 as a possible D gene (5 bases). The CDR3 is 15 residues long. V was cut by 0 bases and J by 5 bases, with 13 bases left in between. CDR1 is MGHRA, CDR2 YSYEKL, per germline. The chain's CDR3 is CASSQDGSGRTEAFF. In DNA form, the CDR3 reads TGCGCCAGCAGCCAAGATGGTTCAGGGAGGACTGAAGCTTTCTTT.

V gene TRBV5-6 combines with J gene TRBJ1-2; TRBD1 is a possible D gene (5 bases). The CDR3 covers 15 residues. Trimming stripped 0 bases from V and 1 base from J, with 10 bases between. The V gene's germline CDR1 is SGHDT and CDR2 YYEEEE. The CDR3 loop reads CASSLEGLNNYGYTF. As DNA, the CDR3 is TGTGCCAGCAGCTTGGAGGGACTTAATAACTATGGCTACACCTTC.

The chain combines TRBV27 with TRBJ2-3; no clear D gene. CDR3 length equals 11 residues. Trimming took off 7 bases at V and 8 bases at J, with 10 bases between the two ends. Per the germline V gene, CDR1 is MNHEY and CDR2 is SMNVEV (reference sequence). The CDR3 DNA reads TGTGCCAGCATTCCAGACCGTACGCAGTATTTT. Encoded protein: CASIPDRTQYF.

The V call is TRBV7-3, the J call TRBJ2-3; 7 nucleotides agree with TRBD2. The V and J ends lost 2 bases and 2 bases, in that order; junction bases with no gene match: 10. CDR1 is SGHTA and CDR2 is FQGTGA in the germline V gene. There are 17 residues in the CDR3. The CDR3 DNA reads as TGTGCCAGCAGCTTACTATGGACCCGGGAGGACACAGATACGCAGTATTTT. Its protein is CASSLLWTREDTDTQYF.

The chain carries TRBV28 and TRBJ1-4; weak D call: TRBD1 (6 bases). CDR1 MDHEN and CDR2 SYDVKM come from the germline V gene. V shed 5 bases and J shed 5 bases, with 18 bases lying between them. The CDR3 has 16 residues. The CDR3 DNA reads as TGTGCCAGCAGTCCCCCCCGGGGGGGGCTGAATGAAAAACTGTTTTTT. It is translated as CASSPPRGGLNEKLFF.

The genes are TRBV25-1 and TRBJ1-1; 12 bases line up with TRBD1. The CDR3 sequence is 16 residues long. Per germline, CDR1 MGHDK and CDR2 SYGVNS. Trimming took 4 bases from V and 5 from J; bases not matched to a gene: 8. CDR3 DNA sequence: TGTGCCAGCAGTGGCTCACCGGGACAGGGGGCAACTGAAGCTTTCTTT. It is translated as CASSGSPGQGATEAFF.

The chain uses TRBV5-6 and TRBJ2-1, with D hard to call. CDR1 and CDR2 (germline): SGHDT, YYEEEE. The CDR3 extends over 17 amino acids. Trimming pared 4 bases from V and 0 bases from J, leaving 17 bases between. The CDR3 DNA sequence: TGTGCCAGCAGCCACCCAGGAAGGGCAGACTCCTACAATGAGCAGTTCTTC. Translating it yields CASSHPGRADSYNEQFF.

The genes are TRBV15 and TRBJ2-7; 7 bases line up with TRBD2. CDR3 length equals 18 residues. The J segment lost 6 bases and the V segment lost 0 bases, leaving 17 bases of the junction unmatched. In germline, CDR1 is LNHNV, CDR2 YYDKDF (reference sequence). The CDR3 nucleotides are TGTGCCACCAGCAGAGATCCCTCTGGGGCAGGGAGGGTCCCCGAGCAGTACTTC. Translated, it gives CATSRDPSGAGRVPEQYF. The full variable domain, in which reference TRBV15 and TRBJ2-7 provide the parts outside the CDR3, is DAMVIQNPRYQVTQFGKPVTLSCSQTLNHNVMYWYQQKSSQAPKLLFHYYDKDFNNEADTPDNFQSRRPNTSFCFLDIRSPGLGDTAMYLCATSRDPSGAGRVPEQYFGPGTRLTVT.

The rearrangement uses TRBV28 and TRBJ1-1; perhaps TRBD1 as D (6 bases). Per germline, CDR1 MDHEN and CDR2 SYDVKM. The CDR3 length is 14 residues. Between the trimmed V and J ends, which lost 2 bases and 5 bases, there was a span of 12 bases. CDR3 residues: CASSLTGGKTEAFF. In DNA, the CDR3 is TGTGCCAGCAGTTTAACCGGGGGCAAAACTGAAGCTTTCTTT.

The rearrangement uses TRBV19 and TRBJ1-5; weak D call: TRBD1 (5 bases). The CDR3 extends over 15 amino acids. CDR1 is LNHDA, CDR2 SQIVND, per germline (reference sequence). The V and J ends lost 1 base and 6 bases respectively, with 13 bases between them. The CDR3 region has the DNA TGTGCCAGTAGTATAGGTCCCGGGGCCGGTCAGCCCCAGCATTTT. As protein: CASSIGPGAGQPQHF. Based on the CDR3 plus reference TRBV19 and TRBJ1-5, the full variable domain is DGGITQSPKYLFRKEGQNVTLSCEQNLNHDAMYWYRQDPGQGLRLIYYSQIVNDFQKGDIAEGYSVSREKKESFPLTVTSAQKNPTAFYLCASSIGPGAGQPQHFGDGTRLSIL.

The V and J genes are TRBV19 and TRBJ2-2; 9 bases line up with TRBD2. The J segment lost 6 bases and the V segment lost 9 bases, leaving 11 bases of the junction unmatched. This CDR3 contains 15 residues. Germline assignment: CDR1 LNHDA and CDR2 SQIVND (reference sequence). The CDR3 nucleotides read TGTGCCAGCCTCCTTCGCGGGGGGGCCTCCGGGGAGCTGTTTTTT. It codes for CASLLRGGASGELFF. The complete variable domain, with remaining parts taken from reference TRBV19 and TRBJ2-2, reads DGGITQSPKYLFRKEGQNVTLSCEQNLNHDAMYWYRQDPGQGLRLIYYSQIVNDFQKGDIAEGYSVSREKKESFPLTVTSAQKNPTAFYLCASLLRGGASGELFFGEGSRLTVL.